Listed below are T cell receptor beta chains from one sample, sequenced in a study of cytomegalovirus exposure and HLA in healthy donors. The table came from immunoSEQ multiplex PCR; TCRdb's copy has only in-frame clones and leaves some out. This sample has 100,000 to 150,000 clones, with around 83% found just once. Sequencing was performed on PBMCs. The receptors derive from a man over 45 in good health and CMV-seronegative. CDR3s include the opening cysteine and the closing phenylalanine or tryptophan. Each record gives: V gene, D gene, clone size, J gene, CDR3 DNA, CDR3 protein. D genes are given only for firm matches. A clone size is listed for some rows: how often the clone was seen (once, few, many), or a class if it is expanded.

TRBV4-1,TRBD1,.,TRBJ1-1,TGCGCCAGCAGCCACCCATATGGGCCCCGGACAGGGAGGAACACTGAAGCTTTCTTT,CASSHPYGPRTGRNTEAFF
TRBV28,.,few,TRBJ1-2,TGTGCCAGCAGTTCGGGATCTCTCTATGGCTACACCTTC,CASSSGSLYGYTF
TRBV29-1,TRBD1,.,TRBJ1-1,TGCAGCGTGAACCCCAAGGGGGCGGACACTGAAGCTTTCTTT,CSVNPKGADTEAFF
TRBV9,.,once,TRBJ2-1,TGTGCCAGCAGCCCCCAACTAGCAAATGAGCAGTTCTTC,CASSPQLANEQFF
TRBV7-3,TRBD2,.,TRBJ2-1,TGTGCCAGCAGCTCTGGGGTGCTAGCGGGGGCGGATAGGAATGAGCAGTTCTTC,CASSSGVLAGADRNEQFF
TRBV6-5,.,.,TRBJ1-1,TGTGCCAGCAGCACCGGGAGCACTGAAGCTTTCTTT,CASSTGSTEAFF
TRBV28,TRBD1,.,TRBJ1-4,TGTGCCAGCAGTTTGGGCCCCACAGGGGGTGGGGAAAAACTGTTTTTT,CASSLGPTGGGEKLFF
TRBV5-6,TRBD1,few,TRBJ2-7,TGTGCCAGCAGCTTCGGGACAGTTCCCTACGAGCAGTACTTC,CASSFGTVPYEQYF
TRBV4-2,.,.,TRBJ1-3,TGTGCCAGCAGCCAAGATCCCCCGGGCAGGGCTGGAAACACCATATATTTT,CASSQDPPGRAGNTIYF
TRBV4-1,TRBD1,.,TRBJ1-5,TGCGCCAGCAGCCAAGCGACAGGGCATCAGCCCCAGCATTTT,CASSQATGHQPQHF
TRBV19,TRBD1,.,TRBJ1-1,TGTGCCAGTAGTTCCGGGACAGGGAAAACTGAAGCTTTCTTT,CASSSGTGKTEAFF
TRBV5-1,.,.,TRBJ2-1,TGCGCCAGCAGCTTGACGGGTCCGAAAAAGGAGGATGAGCAGTTCTTC,CASSLTGPKKEDEQFF
TRBV30,TRBD1,.,TRBJ1-6,TGTGCCTGGAGTGTGACAGGGGGCATGAATTCACCCCTCCACTTT,CAWSVTGGMNSPLHF
TRBV27,TRBD1,.,TRBJ2-7,TGTGCCAGCAGTTTATCCTTCGGGACAGGGTACTACGAGCAGTACTTC,CASSLSFGTGYYEQYF
TRBV7-2,TRBD1,.,TRBJ1-5,TGTGCCAGCAGCTGGGTAGCAGGGGGCAAGGAGCCCCAGCATTTT,CASSWVAGGKEPQHF
TRBV19,TRBD1,.,TRBJ2-1,TGTGCCAGTAGCATCAAGGGGACAGTATACAATGAGCAGTTCTTC,CASSIKGTVYNEQFF
TRBV9,.,once,TRBJ1-1,TGTGCCAGCACCGCCTTGGGGCAGGTGAACACTGAAGCTTTCTTT,CASTALGQVNTEAFF
TRBV5-1,TRBD1,.,TRBJ2-7,TGCGCCAGCAGCTTGGGGGGTGGACAGGGCCTTTCCTACGAGCAGTACTTC,CASSLGGGQGLSYEQYF
TRBV11-2,.,few,TRBJ2-5,TGTGCCAGCAGCTTATTTGCCCGAAGTCAGAACCCCACGCAAGAGACCCAGTACTTC,CASSLFARSQNPTQETQYF
TRBV9,.,.,TRBJ2-3,TGTGCCAGCAGCGTAAGGGGAAGGCACGCAGATACGCAGTATTTT,CASSVRGRHADTQYF
TRBV29-1,TRBD2,.,TRBJ2-1,TGCAGCGGTCTAGCGGGGAGCTCCTACAATGAGCAGTTCTTC,CSGLAGSSYNEQFF
TRBV5-1,.,.,TRBJ1-1,TGCGCCAGCAGCTTGGGGGCGGGGATCGCTGAAGCTTTCTTT,CASSLGAGIAEAFF
TRBV7-2,.,.,TRBJ2-7,TGTGCCAGCAGCCCCAGCGTGGTCCACGAGCAGTACTTC,CASSPSVVHEQYF
TRBV9,TRBD2,.,TRBJ2-1,TGTGCCAGCAGTTCCGGGGGGGCGGCCCAGTTCTTC,CASSSGGAAQFF
TRBV10-1,TRBD2,.,TRBJ2-3,TGCGCCAGCAGCCTGAGCGGGGAGAGCACAGATACGCAGTATTTT,CASSLSGESTDTQYF
TRBV2,TRBD1,once,TRBJ2-1,TGTGCCAGCAGCGGGGGGACAGGGCATTACAATGAGCAGTTCTTC,CASSGGTGHYNEQFF
TRBV20-1,.,.,TRBJ1-2,TGCAGTGCTAGAAGGGGGGGTGGCTACACCTTC,CSARRGGGYTF
TRBV19,TRBD1,.,TRBJ1-5,TGTGCCAGTAGTATTCGGTCGGGACAGTTTAATGAGCCCCAGCATTTT,CASSIRSGQFNEPQHF
TRBV25-1,TRBD1,.,TRBJ1-2,TGTGCCAGCAGTGTCCGCCAGGGGGAGGAGGCCTACTATGGCTACACCTTC,CASSVRQGEEAYYGYTF
TRBV2,TRBD2,.,TRBJ2-5,TGTGCCAGTACCTCGGGGAGCGGGGGCCAAGAGACCCAGTACTTC,CASTSGSGGQETQYF
TRBV4-3,TRBD1,.,TRBJ1-1,TGCGCCAGCAGCCTACTTACCGGGACAGGGGGCACTGAAGCTTTCTTT,CASSLLTGTGGTEAFF
TRBV23-1,TRBD1,.,TRBJ2-7,TGCGCCAGCAGTCCCCCCTCCGGGACAGGGGGCAATGAGCAGTACTTC,CASSPPSGTGGNEQYF
TRBV15,TRBD2,.,TRBJ2-7,TGTGCCACCAGCGCCCCCGGGGGGGGTCAGGTCCACGAGCAGTACTTC,CATSAPGGGQVHEQYF
TRBV11-3,.,few,TRBJ2-7,TGTGCCAGCAGCTTACTGGGGAGCTCCTACGAGCAGTACTTC,CASSLLGSSYEQYF
TRBV2,.,.,TRBJ2-7,TGTGCCAGCAGTGGGCCGGTTCTCGACGGGGAGCAGTACTTC,CASSGPVLDGEQYF
TRBV5-1,.,.,TRBJ1-2,TGCGCCAGCAGCCCCGGGGGGGGCGGCTATGGCTACACCTTC,CASSPGGGGYGYTF
TRBV10-3,TRBD2,once,TRBJ2-5,TGTGCCATCAGTGAGCCCCGGGGGGGTCAAGAGACCCAGTACTTC,CAISEPRGGQETQYF
TRBV7-9,.,.,TRBJ1-1,TGTGCCAGCAGCCGGCCCGGGGGGACTGAAGCTTTCTTT,CASSRPGGTEAFF
TRBV5-4,.,.,TRBJ2-7,TGTGCCAGCAGCTATGGAGGGTGGGGGGACGAGCAGTACTTC,CASSYGGWGDEQYF
TRBV9,.,.,TRBJ1-3,TGTGCCAGCAGCGTAGATGGTGGGGCCTTCTCTGGAAACACCATATATTTT,CASSVDGGAFSGNTIYF
TRBV5-1,.,.,TRBJ2-6,TGCGCCAGCAGGGTCCCGTTTCGGTCTGGGGCCAACGTCCTGACTTTC,CASRVPFRSGANVLTF
TRBV5-1,TRBD1,.,TRBJ2-2,TGCGCCAGCAGCTTGGAAATATGGGGACAGCACCTCACCGGGGAGCTGTTTTTT,CASSLEIWGQHLTGELFF
TRBV6-1,.,.,TRBJ1-5,TGTGCCAGCAGTGGACAGCCCAATCAGCCCCAGCATTTT,CASSGQPNQPQHF
TRBV6-1,.,.,TRBJ1-1,TGTGCCAGCAGTGGAGACAGTGTCACTGAAGCTTTCTTT,CASSGDSVTEAFF
TRBV25-1,TRBD2,.,TRBJ2-1,TGTGCCAGCAGTGAATCCTCGGGACTAGCTTCCCACAATGAGCAGTTCTTC,CASSESSGLASHNEQFF
TRBV6-1,.,.,TRBJ1-6,TGTGCCAGCAGTGAATTGCCAGGGGCGAATTCACCCCTCCACTTT,CASSELPGANSPLHF
TRBV11-2,TRBD2,.,TRBJ2-5,TGTGCCAGCAGCGCGACTAGCGGGGGAGAGACCCAGTACTTC,CASSATSGGETQYF
TRBV12-5,TRBD1,.,TRBJ2-2,TGTGCTAGTGGTCTGCGGACAGGGTGGACCGGGGAGCTGTTTTTT,CASGLRTGWTGELFF
TRBV5-1,.,.,TRBJ2-5,TGCGCCAGCAGCTTGGTTAGCGGCCTCCAAGAGACCCAGTACTTC,CASSLVSGLQETQYF
TRBV5-4,TRBD2,.,TRBJ2-3,TGTGCCAGCAGCTTGAACGGACTAGCGGTGAGTCAGGGAGATACGCAGTATTTT,CASSLNGLAVSQGDTQYF
TRBV10-3,.,.,TRBJ2-7,TGTGCCATCAGTGAGTCAGGGGCCAGCTCCTACGAGCAGTACTTC,CAISESGASSYEQYF
TRBV4-1,.,few,TRBJ2-6,TGTGCCAGCAGCCAAGAGTCGGTCTCTGGGGCCAACGTCCTGACTTTC,CASSQESVSGANVLTF